This TCR beta chain was obtained from a study of spatial heterogeneity in lung cancer. Background on the study: Detection of beta-chain sequences consistently exceeded that of alpha-chain sequences. Unique TCR and UMI combinations averaged more than ten appearances each in raw reads.

This clonotype was recorded at least ten times. The antigen remains unidentified. V lost 0 bases and J lost 4, with 11 bases in between. This CDR3 has 15 residues. Germline-derived CDR1 and CDR2 are SGHKS and YYEKEE (reference sequence). A single record per CDR3 protein comes from TCRdb applying MiXCR to the 5' RACE reads. The repertoire holds 20,000 to 25,000 distinct CDR3 sequences, with 4.5% to 5.5% as singletons. Study results and caveats: The study found ubiquitous expanded tumor TCRs in blood more at resection than follow-up.

Time point meaning: sample taken at primary tumor resection. No cells were sorted before sequencing. The whole RNA sequenced was extracted from tumor, nontumor lung or frozen PBMC. This TCR was recovered from a male donor with early-stage non-small cell lung cancer. The material was PBMCs, obtained at surgery. V gene TRBV5-5 combines with J gene TRBJ1-5; D unclear. CDR3 sequence (DNA): TGTGCCAGCAGCTTGGGGCAGTTTCCTAATCAGCCCCAGCATTTT. Residues: CASSLGQFPNQPQHF.